A selection of T cell receptor beta chains follows, all from one sample in a study of CD8 T cells in Susac syndrome. From the immunoSEQ multiplex PCR reads, TCRdb called clonotypes with MiXCR, one entry per CDR3 protein. The sample consists of 200,000 or so distinct CDR3 sequences, roughly nine tenths of them appearing once. What was sequenced was CD8+ T cells from PBMCs. These receptors were taken from a human donor with multiple sclerosis. CDR3s leave out the opening cysteine and the closing phenylalanine or tryptophan.

j_gene: TRBJ2-1; v_gene: TRBV12-3/TRBV12-4; CDR3aa: ASSLGFWGANEQF
j_gene: TRBJ1-2; v_gene: TRBV9; CDR3aa: ASSPGPAHYGYT
j_gene: TRBJ2-2; v_gene: TRBV12-3/TRBV12-4; CDR3aa: ASLPGDPSNTGELF
j_gene: TRBJ2-7; v_gene: TRBV20-1; CDR3aa: SAAAGGPAEQY
j_gene: TRBJ1-4; v_gene: TRBV30; CDR3aa: AWSQEATNEKLF
j_gene: TRBJ1-1; v_gene: TRBV19; CDR3aa: ATRTGDTEAF
j_gene: TRBJ1-1; v_gene: TRBV30; CDR3aa: AWSVGAPGTEAF
j_gene: TRBJ1-1; v_gene: TRBV20-1; CDR3aa: SAEYLEGLNTEAF
j_gene: TRBJ2-7; v_gene: TRBV7-9; CDR3aa: ASSLDGASEQY
j_gene: TRBJ2-7; v_gene: TRBV7-6; CDR3aa: ASSLGATYEQY
j_gene: TRBJ2-5; v_gene: TRBV9; CDR3aa: ASSVGQGGRETQY
j_gene: TRBJ2-1; v_gene: TRBV11-2; CDR3aa: ASSTGVAKQF
j_gene: TRBJ2-3; v_gene: TRBV30; CDR3aa: AWSRGVAGTDTQY
j_gene: TRBJ2-1; v_gene: TRBV29-1; CDR3aa: SVIQGYNEQF
j_gene: TRBJ1-3; v_gene: TRBV9; CDR3aa: ASSGYSGNTIY
j_gene: TRBJ2-6; v_gene: TRBV6-5; CDR3aa: ASSYEGGQGFSGANVLT
j_gene: TRBJ2-7; v_gene: TRBV29-1; CDR3aa: SVAPMGAYEQY
j_gene: TRBJ1-2; v_gene: TRBV27; CDR3aa: ASSFSTDHYGYT
j_gene: TRBJ2-1; v_gene: TRBV28; CDR3aa: ASRLVGLKNEQF
j_gene: TRBJ2-1; v_gene: TRBV12-3/TRBV12-4; CDR3aa: ASCSGDEQF
j_gene: TRBJ1-4; v_gene: TRBV6-2/TRBV6-3; CDR3aa: ASSSGQELF